The rows below give T cell receptor beta chains drawn from one sample of a study of blood T cells in healthy people across ages. MiXCR, applied by TCRdb to the 5' RACE reads, yields one record per CDR3 protein. This repertoire shows around 1,800,000 distinct CDR3 sequences, about two fifths found once; its top ten account for 23%. Sequencing was performed on blood. The receptor set was obtained from a human donor in good health. The CDR3 runs from the conserved cysteine through the conserved F or W. D genes are given only for firm matches. The size entry is marked missing in some rows and otherwise reads once, few, many or a size class.

v_call: TRBV6-1
d_call: .
j_call: TRBJ1-1
clone_size: .
cdr3_aa: CAIPLRTEGYGNTEAFF
cdr3_nt: TGTGCCATCCCACTTCGGACGGAGGGGTACGGGAACACTGAAGCTTTCTTT

v_call: TRBV7-2
d_call: TRBD2
j_call: TRBJ2-5
clone_size: few
cdr3_aa: CASSFWGGKRQETQYF
cdr3_nt: TGTGCCAGCAGCTTTTGGGGGGGGAAGAGGCAAGAGACCCAGTACTTC

v_call: TRBV12-3/TRBV12-4
d_call: .
j_call: TRBJ1-1
clone_size: few
cdr3_aa: CAPCGKDTEAFF
cdr3_nt: TGTGCCCCCTGTGGTAAGGACACTGAAGCTTTCTTT

v_call: TRBV29-1
d_call: .
j_call: TRBJ1-2
clone_size: few
cdr3_aa: CSVEDRWAGYTF
cdr3_nt: TGCAGTGTTGAAGACCGCTGGGCGGGCTACACCTTC

v_call: TRBV20-1
d_call: TRBD2
j_call: TRBJ2-4
clone_size: .
cdr3_aa: CSARTSGEGEQYF
cdr3_nt: TGCAGTGCTAGGACTAGCGGAGAGGGGGAGCAGTACTTC

v_call: TRBV6-4
d_call: .
j_call: TRBJ2-1
clone_size: .
cdr3_aa: CASSAQPRALYNEQFF
cdr3_nt: TGTGCCAGCAGTGCCCAACCCAGGGCCCTCTACAATGAGCAGTTCTTC

v_call: TRBV20-1
d_call: .
j_call: TRBJ2-7
clone_size: many
cdr3_aa: CSASPSRIPSPTTHYEQYF
cdr3_nt: TGCAGTGCCTCTCCCAGCAGGATCCCGTCCCCAACTACTCACTACGAGCAGTACTTC

v_call: TRBV20-1
d_call: .
j_call: TRBJ1-5
clone_size: few
cdr3_aa: CSARDISSVNSNQPQHF
cdr3_nt: TGCAGTGCTAGAGATATTTCGTCGGTTAATAGCAATCAGCCCCAGCATTTT

v_call: TRBV7-2
d_call: TRBD2
j_call: TRBJ2-5
clone_size: few
cdr3_aa: CASSLAPASGETQYF
cdr3_nt: TGTGCCAGCAGCTTAGCGCCGGCTAGCGGAGAGACCCAGTACTTC

v_call: TRBV11-2
d_call: .
j_call: TRBJ1-2
clone_size: few
cdr3_aa: CASSNYGQLNYGYTF
cdr3_nt: TGTGCCAGCAGCAACTACGGACAGCTTAACTATGGCTACACCTTC

v_call: TRBV5-1
d_call: .
j_call: TRBJ2-7
clone_size: .
cdr3_aa: CASSNNPTTYEQYF
cdr3_nt: TGCGCCAGCTCCAATAACCCGACAACCTACGAGCAGTACTTC

v_call: TRBV11-2
d_call: .
j_call: TRBJ1-2
clone_size: few
cdr3_aa: CASNPIGLGPYGYTF
cdr3_nt: TGTGCCAGCAACCCAATCGGTTTGGGTCCCTATGGCTACACCTTC

v_call: TRBV7-2
d_call: .
j_call: TRBJ2-3
clone_size: .
cdr3_aa: CANSPRTGTDTQYF
cdr3_nt: TGTGCCAACAGCCCTAGGACGGGGACAGATACGCAGTATTTT

v_call: TRBV7-2
d_call: .
j_call: TRBJ2-1
clone_size: .
cdr3_aa: CASTIDRNEQFF
cdr3_nt: TGTGCCAGCACTATAGACCGCAATGAGCAGTTCTTC

v_call: TRBV2
d_call: .
j_call: TRBJ1-5
clone_size: .
cdr3_aa: CASSEFREVGQPQHF
cdr3_nt: TGTGCCAGCAGTGAGTTTAGGGAAGTGGGTCAGCCCCAGCATTTT

v_call: TRBV12-3/TRBV12-4
d_call: TRBD2
j_call: TRBJ2-3
clone_size: .
cdr3_aa: CASSAGTSVGADTQYF
cdr3_nt: TGTGCCAGCAGTGCCGGGACTAGCGTCGGCGCAGATACGCAGTATTTT

v_call: TRBV15
d_call: .
j_call: TRBJ2-1
clone_size: few
cdr3_aa: CATSSLSSLAYNEQFF
cdr3_nt: TGTGCCACCAGCAGTCTCTCCAGTTTAGCGTACAATGAGCAGTTCTTC

v_call: TRBV4-2
d_call: .
j_call: TRBJ2-5
clone_size: .
cdr3_aa: CASSPSGLETQYF
cdr3_nt: TGTGCCAGCAGCCCCTCCGGGCTGGAGACCCAGTACTTC

v_call: TRBV27
d_call: .
j_call: TRBJ1-5
clone_size: .
cdr3_aa: CASSLGGALRNQPQHF
cdr3_nt: TGTGCCAGCAGTTTAGGGGGTGCTCTCCGCAATCAGCCCCAGCATTTT

v_call: TRBV3-1
d_call: TRBD1
j_call: TRBJ1-2
clone_size: .
cdr3_aa: CASSRGGTGGSYGYTF
cdr3_nt: TGTGCCAGCAGCCGCGGCGGGACAGGGGGCAGCTATGGCTACACCTTC

v_call: TRBV7-9
d_call: .
j_call: TRBJ2-5
clone_size: few
cdr3_aa: CASSRISGTEAYF
cdr3_nt: TGTGCCAGCAGCCGCATCTCTGGGACGGAGGCGTACTTC

v_call: TRBV20-1
d_call: .
j_call: TRBJ1-2
clone_size: few
cdr3_aa: CSAREYPRVLFYGYTF
cdr3_nt: TGCAGTGCTAGAGAATACCCCAGGGTACTCTTTTATGGCTACACCTTC

v_call: TRBV7-3
d_call: .
j_call: TRBJ1-1
clone_size: .
cdr3_aa: CASSLRGGASTEAFF
cdr3_nt: TGTGCCAGCAGCTTAAGAGGGGGGGCGAGCACTGAAGCTTTCTTT

v_call: TRBV29-1
d_call: TRBD1
j_call: TRBJ2-7
clone_size: .
cdr3_aa: CSVQRDRFYEQYF
cdr3_nt: TGCAGCGTCCAAAGGGACAGGTTCTACGAGCAGTACTTC

v_call: TRBV3-1
d_call: .
j_call: TRBJ2-4
clone_size: .
cdr3_aa: CASSQVIFGKEGQYF
cdr3_nt: TGTGCCAGCAGCCAAGTTATTTTCGGGAAGGAAGGCCAGTACTTC

v_call: TRBV24-1
d_call: .
j_call: TRBJ2-3
clone_size: .
cdr3_aa: CATSDQGQSPADTRYF
cdr3_nt: TGTGCCACCAGTGATCAAGGACAGTCCCCGGCGGATACGCGGTATTTT

v_call: TRBV11-2
d_call: TRBD2
j_call: TRBJ2-6
clone_size: few
cdr3_aa: CASSFGLATSSGANVLTF
cdr3_nt: TGTGCCAGCAGCTTCGGACTAGCGACAAGCTCTGGGGCCAACGTCCTGACTTTC

v_call: TRBV7-2
d_call: TRBD2
j_call: TRBJ2-7
clone_size: .
cdr3_aa: CASSLSGGRFYEQYF
cdr3_nt: TGTGCCAGCAGCCTAAGCGGGGGCCGCTTCTACGAGCAGTACTTC

v_call: TRBV6-5
d_call: .
j_call: TRBJ2-1
clone_size: few
cdr3_aa: CASSYTSFDEQFF
cdr3_nt: TGTGCCAGCAGTTACACTAGCTTCGATGAGCAGTTCTTC

v_call: TRBV20-1
d_call: TRBD2
j_call: TRBJ2-5
clone_size: .
cdr3_aa: CSARGVSERGRETQYF
cdr3_nt: TGCAGTGCTAGAGGTGTTTCAGAGCGGGGGCGGGAGACCCAGTACTTC

v_call: TRBV6-5
d_call: TRBD1
j_call: TRBJ2-5
clone_size: .
cdr3_aa: CASSIDRAWEQYF
cdr3_nt: TGTGCCAGCAGCATAGACAGGGCTTGGGAGCAGTACTTC

v_call: TRBV13
d_call: TRBD2
j_call: TRBJ2-3
clone_size: .
cdr3_aa: CASGGEGRTQYF
cdr3_nt: TGTGCCAGCGGTGGGGAGGGGCGGACGCAGTATTTT

v_call: TRBV6-6
d_call: .
j_call: TRBJ1-4
clone_size: .
cdr3_aa: CASSYSIWGRSNEKLFF
cdr3_nt: TGTGCCAGCAGTTACTCGATATGGGGCAGGTCGAATGAAAAACTGTTTTTT

v_call: TRBV20-1
d_call: .
j_call: TRBJ2-1
clone_size: .
cdr3_aa: CSARDKGSYNEQFF
cdr3_nt: TGCAGTGCTAGAGATAAGGGGTCCTACAATGAGCAGTTCTTC

v_call: TRBV5-8
d_call: .
j_call: TRBJ2-5
clone_size: .
cdr3_aa: CAGSQPGKRGETQYF
cdr3_nt: TGTGCCGGCAGCCAACCGGGAAAAAGAGGAGAGACCCAGTACTTC

v_call: TRBV6-2/TRBV6-3
d_call: .
j_call: TRBJ2-7
clone_size: .
cdr3_aa: CASSYRSGQYF
cdr3_nt: TGTGCCAGCAGTTACAGATCCGGGCAGTACTTC

v_call: TRBV20-1
d_call: TRBD1
j_call: TRBJ2-5
clone_size: .
cdr3_aa: CSAPGQASRTQYF
cdr3_nt: TGCAGTGCTCCCGGACAGGCCTCTCGGACCCAGTACTTC

v_call: TRBV7-2
d_call: .
j_call: TRBJ1-1
clone_size: few
cdr3_aa: CASSLGTNREAFF
cdr3_nt: TGTGCCAGCAGCTTAGGAACAAACAGGGAAGCTTTCTTT

v_call: TRBV20-1
d_call: .
j_call: TRBJ1-2
clone_size: .
cdr3_aa: CSCNTHRYGYTF
cdr3_nt: TGCAGTTGCAATACCCACCGCTATGGCTACACCTTC

v_call: TRBV9
d_call: .
j_call: TRBJ1-2
clone_size: .
cdr3_aa: CASSAQDRASGINYGYTF
cdr3_nt: TGTGCCAGCAGCGCCCAGGACAGAGCCTCGGGGATTAACTATGGCTACACCTTC

v_call: TRBV29-1
d_call: TRBD1
j_call: TRBJ2-4
clone_size: .
cdr3_aa: CSVWTGGLGEQYF
cdr3_nt: TGCAGCGTTTGGACAGGGGGCTTGGGGGAGCAGTACTTC

v_call: TRBV7-9
d_call: .
j_call: TRBJ2-5
clone_size: .
cdr3_aa: CASSLGWGLETQYF
cdr3_nt: TGTGCCAGCAGCTTAGGGTGGGGTCTAGAGACCCAGTACTTC

v_call: TRBV6-5
d_call: TRBD2
j_call: TRBJ2-5
clone_size: .
cdr3_aa: CASRAPGGETQYF
cdr3_nt: TGTGCCAGCAGGGCCCCGGGAGGGGAGACCCAGTACTTC

v_call: TRBV10-3
d_call: .
j_call: TRBJ1-2
clone_size: .
cdr3_aa: CAISPGPLPGYTF
cdr3_nt: TGTGCCATCAGCCCAGGACCTCTACCTGGCTACACCTTC

v_call: TRBV6-1
d_call: .
j_call: TRBJ1-1
clone_size: once
cdr3_aa: CASSTHRADTEAFF
cdr3_nt: TGTGCCAGCAGTACCCACAGGGCTGACACTGAAGCTTTCTTT

v_call: TRBV7-9
d_call: .
j_call: TRBJ2-7
clone_size: .
cdr3_aa: CASSSSGTPKFGGQYF
cdr3_nt: TGTGCCAGCAGCTCATCCGGGACACCCAAGTTTGGCGGGCAGTACTTC

v_call: TRBV7-3
d_call: .
j_call: TRBJ1-1
clone_size: .
cdr3_aa: CASSPDPIGEAFF
cdr3_nt: TGTGCCAGCAGCCCGGACCCCATTGGAGAAGCTTTCTTT